The next 25 T cell receptor beta chains were all read from a single sample in a study of T cell responses to AZD1222 COVID-19 vaccine. Sequencing was performed with immunoSEQ multiplex PCR; in TCRdb, only in-frame clones are kept and a portion is missing. The sample carries approximately 71,000 clones, over 60% recorded once. The sequenced sample was peripheral blood, obtained on day 0 of AZD1222 vaccination. Source of these receptors: an adult in good health.

The chain is built from TRBV5-1 and TRBJ2-5, with 11 bases matching TRBD1. The J segment lost 5 bases and the V segment lost 4 bases, leaving 19 bases of the junction unmatched. Germline V gives CDR1 SGHRS, CDR2 YFSETQ. The CDR3 consists of 19 residues. The CDR3: CASSRITGTGQGARETQYF. The CDR3 coding sequence is TGCGCCAGCAGCCGCATAACGGGGACCGGACAGGGGGCCCGGGAGACCCAGTACTTC.

This clone was picked up a small number of times. This chain connects TRBV12-5 to TRBJ2-1; no firm D call. The CDR3 is 15 amino acids. Trimming left V 7 bases short and J 0 bases short, with 13 bases between. Germline assignment: CDR1 LGHNT and CDR2 FRNRAP. DNA for the CDR3: TGTGCTAGTGCCTCCTCCCCGAGCTCCTACAATGAGCAGTTCTTC. This gives the protein CASASSPSSYNEQFF.

The genes are TRBV27 and TRBJ2-7; D gene uncertain. V lost 0 bases to trimming and J lost 4 bases, with 7 bases between them. The CDR3 sequence is 13 residues long. The germline gives CDR1 MNHEY, CDR2 SMNVEV (reference sequence). CDR3 amino acids: CASSLSVRYEQYF. CDR3 DNA sequence: TGTGCCAGCAGTTTATCAGTACGGTACGAGCAGTACTTC.

This sequence joins TRBV2 and TRBJ1-5; 8 bases match TRBD1. Germline CDR1 SNHLY, CDR2 FYNNEI. The J segment lost 2 bases and the V segment lost 6 bases, leaving 9 bases of the junction unmatched. CDR3 length: 16 residues. The CDR3 protein is CASRYDRGSGNQPQHF. The CDR3 coding sequence is TGTGCCAGCAGGTACGACAGGGGATCAGGCAATCAGCCCCAGCATTTT.

This clone showed up just once. CDR3 nucleotide sequence: TGTGCCAGCAGCTTTGAGGGGGGGCTGACATCCACAGATACGCAGTATTTT. Its protein is CASSFEGGLTSTDTQYF. The rearrangement joins TRBV5-4 to TRBJ2-3; perhaps TRBD2 as D (7 bases). V was trimmed by 2 bases and J by 2 bases, leaving 18 bases between them. CDR3 length: 17 amino acids. Germline V gene sequence: CDR1 SGHNT, CDR2 YYREEE (reference sequence).

The chain employs TRBV2 and TRBJ1-2; perhaps TRBD1 as D (5 bases). Germline assignment: CDR1 SNHLY and CDR2 FYNNEI. Trimming took 3 bases from V and 4 from J, leaving 9 bases between them. This CDR3 is built from 13 residues. The CDR3 protein is CASSERGIYGYTF. In DNA, the CDR3 is TGTGCCAGCAGTGAGCGGGGCATCTATGGCTACACCTTC.

J is TRBJ2-7 and V is TRBV9; 8 nucleotides align to TRBD1. Looked up from germline, CDR1 is SGDLS and CDR2 is YYNGEE. The CDR3 is 13 amino acids. V lost 3 bases, J lost 2 bases, and 1 base stayed unmatched. The CDR3 region is CASSGTGPYEQYF. The CDR3 DNA reads as TGTGCCAGCAGCGGGACAGGGCCCTACGAGCAGTACTTC.

The gene calls are TRBV25-1 and TRBJ2-5; tentative D call: TRBD2 (6 bases). V dropped 6 bases and J dropped 4 bases, with 12 bases sitting between them. The CDR3 has 13 residues. Germline CDR1 reads MGHDK; CDR2 reads SYGVNS. The CDR3 DNA reads as TGTGCCAGCAGCTCAGGGAGGCGAGAGACCCAGTACTTC. Translated: CASSSGRRETQYF.

V is TRBV19 and J is TRBJ1-2; no reliable D call. Germline V gene data show CDR1 as LNHDA and CDR2 as SQIVND (reference sequence). Trimming left V 5 bases short and J 6 bases short, with 16 bases between. The CDR3 has 14 residues. The CDR3 nucleotides are TGTGCCAGTAGTGTCCGGGGAAGAGTTGATGGCTACACCTTC. It yields the protein CASSVRGRVDGYTF.

The chain carries TRBV5-1 and TRBJ1-3; D is undetermined. This CDR3 is built from 16 residues. Germline V gene sequence: CDR1 SGHRS, CDR2 YFSETQ. V lost 1 base and J 1 base, leaving 12 bases between the germline ends. The CDR3, as DNA: TGCGCCAGCAGCTTGACGAGGGTAGGGTCTGGAAACACCATATATTTT. Translation gives CASSLTRVGSGNTIYF. The full variable domain, with the rest looked up from reference TRBV5-1 and TRBJ1-3, is KAGVTQTPRYLIKTRGQQVTLSCSPISGHRSVSWYQQTPGQGLQFLFEYFSETQRNKGNFPGRFSGRQFSNSRSEMNVSTLELGDSALYLCASSLTRVGSGNTIYFGEGSWLTVV.

This CDR3 is CASSAGGGLTDTQYF. The CDR3 DNA sequence: TGTGCCAGCTCGGCGGGCGGGGGCCTCACAGATACGCAGTATTTT. The chain carries TRBV6-6 and TRBJ2-3; maybe TRBD2 (7 bases). In germline, CDR1 is MNHNY, CDR2 SVGAGI (reference sequence). V was clipped by 8 bases and J by 2 bases, with 17 bases between them. The CDR3 runs to 15 residues.

J is TRBJ1-3 and V is TRBV19; perhaps TRBD1 as D (5 bases). V was cut by 8 bases and J by 0 bases, with 14 bases left in between. CDR1 is LNHDA and CDR2 is SQIVND in the germline V gene (reference sequence). This CDR3 is 15 amino acids long. The CDR3 protein is CASRGGDSSGNTIYF. DNA of the CDR3: TGTGCCAGTCGTGGCGGAGACAGCTCTGGAAACACCATATATTTT.

The chain couples TRBV27 to TRBJ2-7, with D possibly matching TRBD2 (6 bases). Trimming took 11 bases from V and 3 from J, leaving 14 bases between them. The germline V gene encodes CDR1 MNHEY and CDR2 SMNVEV (reference sequence). CDR3 size: 12 residues. CDR3 sequence reads: CACGARSYEQYF. The DNA for the CDR3 is TGTGCCTGCGGGGCAAGGAGCTACGAGCAGTACTTC.

The chain recombines TRBV7-6 with TRBJ2-3, with D hard to call. The length of the CDR3 is 15 residues. V lost 1 base to trimming and J lost 0 bases, with 8 bases between them. Germline V gives CDR1 SGHVS, CDR2 FNYEAQ. DNA for the CDR3: TGTGCCAGCAGCTTAGTTGTTGGGAGCACAGATACGCAGTATTTT. It is translated as CASSLVVGSTDTQYF.

The chain combines TRBV6-2 or TRBV6-3 with TRBJ1-1; TRBD1 is a possible D gene (6 bases). Germline V CDR1 and CDR2: MNHEY, SVGEGT. V shed 5 bases and J shed 5 bases, with 18 bases lying between them. This CDR3 has 15 residues. CDR3 in amino acids: CASSVQGWQFTEAFF. DNA for the CDR3: TGTGCCAGCAGTGTACAGGGTTGGCAGTTTACTGAAGCTTTCTTT.

The chain's CDR3 is CASSQRFRGGLEAFF. The CDR3 coding sequence is TGTGCCAGCAGCCAGAGGTTCAGAGGGGGTCTTGAAGCTTTCTTT. The gene calls are TRBV3-1 (or the pseudogene TRBV3-2) and TRBJ1-1; maybe TRBD1 (6 bases). This CDR3 spans 15 amino acids. The V and J ends lost 3 bases and 7 bases respectively, with 18 bases between them. Germline V lookup: CDR1 LGHDT, CDR2 YNNKEL (reference sequence).

The chain recombines TRBV12-3 or TRBV12-4 with TRBJ1-2; D gene uncertain. Trimming left V 3 bases short and J 4 bases short, with 6 bases between. This CDR3 comprises 12 residues. The CDR3, as DNA: TGTGCCAGCAGTTTTACACTCTATGGCTACACCTTC. Encoded protein: CASSFTLYGYTF.

J is TRBJ1-3 and V is TRBV5-4, with no clear D. Germline assignment: CDR1 SGHNT and CDR2 YYREEE (reference sequence). Trimming shortened V by 0 bases and J by 2 bases, and 3 bases separated the two germline ends. CDR3 length equals 13 residues. In nucleotides, the CDR3 is TGTGCCAGCAGCTTGGAAACTGGAAACACCATATATTTT. This codes for CASSLETGNTIYF.

The chain links TRBV10-3 to TRBJ1-1; no clear D. With 3 bases removed from V and 2 bases from J, the gap between germline ends came to 10 bases. Germline V lookup: CDR1 ENHRY, CDR2 SYGVKD. The CDR3 totals 14 residues. The CDR3: CAISEYELNTEAFF. CDR3 sequence (DNA): TGTGCCATCAGTGAATACGAGTTAAACACTGAAGCTTTCTTT.

V and J are TRBV28 and TRBJ1-2, with D perhaps matching TRBD1 (6 bases). CDR1 and CDR2 from the germline V gene are MDHEN and SYDVKM. This CDR3 contains 14 residues. V dropped 6 bases and J dropped 1 base, with 12 bases sitting between them. CDR3 bases: TGTGCCAGCAGCCAAGGACAGTTTAACTATGGCTACACCTTC. Protein sequence: CASSQGQFNYGYTF.

The rearrangement uses TRBV4-3 and TRBJ1-2; weak D call: TRBD1 (5 bases). The V gene's germline CDR1 is LGHNA and CDR2 YSLEER. This CDR3 region has 15 residues. The V end was cut by 0 bases, the J end by 2 bases, with 10 bases between. CDR3 sequence reads: CASSQDRQGNYGYTF. In DNA form, the CDR3 reads TGCGCCAGCAGCCAAGATCGCCAGGGAAACTATGGCTACACCTTC.

This clone came up a few times. The chain recombines TRBV19 with TRBJ1-1; no definite D call. The CDR3 loop spans 13 amino acids. Trimming stripped 1 base from V and 6 bases from J, with 9 bases between. Germline-derived CDR1 and CDR2 are LNHDA and SQIVND (reference sequence). CDR3 amino acids: CASSIVSRSEAFF. The CDR3 DNA follows: TGTGCCAGTAGTATAGTCTCTAGGTCTGAAGCTTTCTTT. Full variable domain (remainder filled in from reference TRBV19 and TRBJ1-1): DGGITQSPKYLFRKEGQNVTLSCEQNLNHDAMYWYRQDPGQGLRLIYYSQIVNDFQKGDIAEGYSVSREKKESFPLTVTSAQKNPTAFYLCASSIVSRSEAFFGQGTRLTVV.

The CDR3 DNA is TGTGCCATCAGTGAAGCCAGGGACGATGAGCAGTTCTTC. This sequence encodes CAISEARDDEQFF. The V and J genes are TRBV10-3 and TRBJ2-1; D tentatively fits TRBD1 or TRBD2 (5 bases each). CDR3 size: 13 residues. CDR1 and CDR2 from the germline V gene are ENHRY and SYGVKD. V was cut by 3 bases and J by 8 bases, with 11 bases left in between.

The V gene is TRBV27, the J gene TRBJ1-2; the match to TRBD1 covers 10 bases. The CDR3 is 13 residues long. V lost 8 bases, J lost 7 bases, and 7 bases stayed unmatched. CDR1 and CDR2 from the germline V gene are MNHEY and SMNVEV (reference sequence). DNA for the CDR3: TGTGCCAGCGGGACAGGGGTATATCGTGGCTACACCTTC. Translation: CASGTGVYRGYTF.

V usage is TRBV3-1 (or the pseudogene TRBV3-2) and J usage is TRBJ2-1; D gene ambiguous. This CDR3 contains 11 residues. The germline V and J ends were trimmed by 0 bases and 13 bases, with 7 bases remaining between them. Germline values: CDR1 LGHDT, CDR2 YNNKEL (reference sequence). The CDR3 protein is CASSQELLQFF. The CDR3 region has the DNA TGTGCCAGCAGCCAAGAACTACTACAGTTCTTC.